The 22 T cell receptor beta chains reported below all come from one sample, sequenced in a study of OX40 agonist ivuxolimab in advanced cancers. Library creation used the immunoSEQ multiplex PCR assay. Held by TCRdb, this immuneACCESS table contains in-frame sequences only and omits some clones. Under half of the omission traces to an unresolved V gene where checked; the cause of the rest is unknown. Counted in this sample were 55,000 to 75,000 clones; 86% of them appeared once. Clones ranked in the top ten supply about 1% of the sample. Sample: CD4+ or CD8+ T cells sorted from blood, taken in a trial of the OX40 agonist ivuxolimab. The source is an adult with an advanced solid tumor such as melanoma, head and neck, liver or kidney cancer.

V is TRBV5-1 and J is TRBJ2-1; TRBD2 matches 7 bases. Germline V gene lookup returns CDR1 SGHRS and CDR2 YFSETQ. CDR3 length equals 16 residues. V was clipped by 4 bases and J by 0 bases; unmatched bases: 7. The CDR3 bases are TGCGCCAGCAGCCCGGAGGGCGGGAGCTCCTACAATGAGCAGTTCTTC. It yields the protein CASSPEGGSSYNEQFF.

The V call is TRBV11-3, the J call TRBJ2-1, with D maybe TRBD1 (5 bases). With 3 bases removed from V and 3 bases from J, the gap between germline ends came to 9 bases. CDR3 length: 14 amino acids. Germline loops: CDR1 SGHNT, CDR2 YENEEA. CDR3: CASSLSTVYNEQFF. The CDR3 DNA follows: TGTGCCAGCAGCTTGTCGACAGTCTACAATGAGCAGTTCTTC.

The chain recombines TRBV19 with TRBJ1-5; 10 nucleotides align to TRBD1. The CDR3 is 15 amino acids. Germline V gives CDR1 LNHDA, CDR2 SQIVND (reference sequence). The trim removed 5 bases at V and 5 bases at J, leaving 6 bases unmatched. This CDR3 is CASSHDRGQYQPQHF. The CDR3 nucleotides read TGTGCCAGTAGTCATGACAGGGGGCAGTATCAGCCCCAGCATTTT.

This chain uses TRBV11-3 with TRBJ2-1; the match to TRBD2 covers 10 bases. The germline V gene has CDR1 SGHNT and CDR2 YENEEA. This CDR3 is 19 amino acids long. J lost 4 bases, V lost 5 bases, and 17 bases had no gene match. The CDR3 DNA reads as TGTGCCAGCAGCCCCTCCTCTAGCGGGAGTCTGTCCGGTTACAATGAGCAGTTCTTC. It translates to CASSPSSSGSLSGYNEQFF.

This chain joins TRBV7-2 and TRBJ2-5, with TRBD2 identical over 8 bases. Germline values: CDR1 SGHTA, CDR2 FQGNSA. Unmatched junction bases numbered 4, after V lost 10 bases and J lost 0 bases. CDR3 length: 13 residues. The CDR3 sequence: CATGGGYQETQYF. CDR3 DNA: TGTGCCACCGGGGGGGGGTACCAAGAGACCCAGTACTTC. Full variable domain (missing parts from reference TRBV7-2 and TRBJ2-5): GAGVSQSPSNKVTEKGKDVELRCDPISGHTALYWYRQSLGQGLEFLIYFQGNSAPDKSGLPSDRFSAERTGGSVSTLTIQRTQQEDSAVYLCATGGGYQETQYFGPGTRLLVL.

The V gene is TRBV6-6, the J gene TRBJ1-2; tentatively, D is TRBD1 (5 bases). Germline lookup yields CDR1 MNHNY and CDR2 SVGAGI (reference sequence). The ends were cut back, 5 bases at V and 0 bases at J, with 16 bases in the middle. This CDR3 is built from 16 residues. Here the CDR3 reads CASSHPGRGANYGYTF. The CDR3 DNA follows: TGTGCCAGCAGTCACCCAGGGAGGGGCGCTAACTATGGCTACACCTTC.

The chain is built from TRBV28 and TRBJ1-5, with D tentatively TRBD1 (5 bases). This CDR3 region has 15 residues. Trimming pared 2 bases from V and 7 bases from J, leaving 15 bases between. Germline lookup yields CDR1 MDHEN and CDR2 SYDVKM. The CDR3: CASSLGGVTGQPQHF. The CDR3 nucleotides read TGTGCCAGCAGTTTAGGGGGGGTCACGGGACAGCCCCAGCATTTT.

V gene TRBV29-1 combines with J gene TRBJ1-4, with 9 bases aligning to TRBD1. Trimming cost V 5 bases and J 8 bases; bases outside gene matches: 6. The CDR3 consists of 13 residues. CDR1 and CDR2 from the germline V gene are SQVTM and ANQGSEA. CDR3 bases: TGCAGCGTTTCTACAGGGGGCAGGGAAAAACTGTTTTTT. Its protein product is CSVSTGGREKLFF.

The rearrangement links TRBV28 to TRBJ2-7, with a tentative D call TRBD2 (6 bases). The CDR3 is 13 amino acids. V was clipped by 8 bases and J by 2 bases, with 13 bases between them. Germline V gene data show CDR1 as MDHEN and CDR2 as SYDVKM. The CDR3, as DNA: TGTGCCAGCGGATCTAGCGACCCCTACGAGCAGTACTTC. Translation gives CASGSSDPYEQYF.

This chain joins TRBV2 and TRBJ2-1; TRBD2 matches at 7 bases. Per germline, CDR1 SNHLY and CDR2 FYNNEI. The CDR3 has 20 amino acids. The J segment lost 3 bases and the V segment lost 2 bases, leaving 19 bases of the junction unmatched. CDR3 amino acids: CASSEMWNPSRETLYNEQFF. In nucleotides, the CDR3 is TGTGCCAGCAGTGAAATGTGGAACCCCTCGCGGGAGACCCTCTACAATGAGCAGTTCTTC.

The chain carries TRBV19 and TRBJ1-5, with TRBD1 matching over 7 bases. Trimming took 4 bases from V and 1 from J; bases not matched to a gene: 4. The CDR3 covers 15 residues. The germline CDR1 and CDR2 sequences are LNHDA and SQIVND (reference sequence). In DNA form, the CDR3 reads TGTGCCAGTAGTAGGGCAGGGGGAAGCAATCAGCCCCAGCATTTT. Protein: CASSRAGGSNQPQHF.

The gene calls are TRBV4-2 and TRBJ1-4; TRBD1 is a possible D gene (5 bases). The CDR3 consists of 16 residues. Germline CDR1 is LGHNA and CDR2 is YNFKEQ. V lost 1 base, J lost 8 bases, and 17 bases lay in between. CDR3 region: CASSQAFQGSEEKLFF. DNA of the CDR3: TGTGCCAGCAGCCAAGCGTTCCAGGGATCAGAGGAAAAACTGTTTTTT.

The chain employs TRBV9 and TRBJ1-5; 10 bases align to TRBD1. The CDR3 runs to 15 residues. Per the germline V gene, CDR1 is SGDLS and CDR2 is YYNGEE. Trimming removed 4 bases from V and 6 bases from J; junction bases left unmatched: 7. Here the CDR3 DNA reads TGTGCCAGCAGCCCTTCGGGACAGGGGACTCAGCCCCAGCATTTT. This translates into CASSPSGQGTQPQHF.

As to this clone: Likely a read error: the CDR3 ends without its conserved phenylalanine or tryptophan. In DNA, the CDR3 is TGTGCCAGCATCTCGGACCAGGGTCTCTATGGCTACACCCTC. Translation: CASISDQGLYGYTL. This chain joins TRBV28 and TRBJ1-2; perhaps TRBD1 as D (5 bases). The V and J ends lost 7 bases and 4 bases respectively, with 16 bases between them. Germline-derived CDR1 and CDR2 are MDHEN and SYDVKM. CDR3 size: 14 residues.

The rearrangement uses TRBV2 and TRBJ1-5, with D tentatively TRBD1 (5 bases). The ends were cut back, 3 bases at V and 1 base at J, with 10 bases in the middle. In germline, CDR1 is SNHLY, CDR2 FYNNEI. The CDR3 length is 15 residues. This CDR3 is CASSEGQVSNQPQHF. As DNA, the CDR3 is TGTGCCAGCAGTGAGGGGCAGGTGAGCAATCAGCCCCAGCATTTT.

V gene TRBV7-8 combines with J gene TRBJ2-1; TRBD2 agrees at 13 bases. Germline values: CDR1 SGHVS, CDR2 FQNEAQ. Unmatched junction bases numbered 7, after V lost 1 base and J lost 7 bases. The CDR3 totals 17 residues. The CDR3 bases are TGTGCCAGCAGCTTAGGGACTAGCGGGAGTCAGTTTAATGAGCAGTTCTTC. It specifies CASSLGTSGSQFNEQFF.

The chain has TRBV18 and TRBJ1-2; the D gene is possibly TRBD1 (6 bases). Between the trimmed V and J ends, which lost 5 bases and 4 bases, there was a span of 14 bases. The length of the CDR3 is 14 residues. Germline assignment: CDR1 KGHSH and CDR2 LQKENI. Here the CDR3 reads CASSDTGHIYGYTF. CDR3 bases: TGTGCCAGCTCAGACACGGGACACATCTATGGCTACACCTTC. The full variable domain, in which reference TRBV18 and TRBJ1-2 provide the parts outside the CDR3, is NAGVMQNPRHLVRRRGQEARLRCSPMKGHSHVYWYRQLPEEGLKFMVYLQKENIIDESGMPKERFSAEFPKEGPSILRIQQVVRGDSAAYFCASSDTGHIYGYTFGSGTRLTVV.

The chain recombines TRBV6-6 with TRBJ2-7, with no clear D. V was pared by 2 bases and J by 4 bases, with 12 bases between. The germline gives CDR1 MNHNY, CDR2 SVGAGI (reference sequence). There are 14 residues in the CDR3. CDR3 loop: CASSYKLPFYEQYF. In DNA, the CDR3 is TGTGCCAGCAGTTACAAGCTCCCCTTTTACGAGCAGTACTTC.

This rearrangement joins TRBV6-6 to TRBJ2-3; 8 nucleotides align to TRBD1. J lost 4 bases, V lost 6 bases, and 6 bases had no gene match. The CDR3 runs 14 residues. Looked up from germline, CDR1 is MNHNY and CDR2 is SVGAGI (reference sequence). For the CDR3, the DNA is TGTGCCAGCAGGCTAACAGGGGGATCAGATACGCAGTATTTT. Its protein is CASRLTGGSDTQYF.

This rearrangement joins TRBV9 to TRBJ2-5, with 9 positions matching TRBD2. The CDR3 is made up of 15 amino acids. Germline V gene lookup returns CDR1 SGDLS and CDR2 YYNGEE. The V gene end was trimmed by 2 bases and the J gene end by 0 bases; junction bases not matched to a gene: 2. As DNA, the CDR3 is TGTGCCAGCAGCGTTGCTAGCGGGAACCAAGAGACCCAGTACTTC. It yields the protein CASSVASGNQETQYF.

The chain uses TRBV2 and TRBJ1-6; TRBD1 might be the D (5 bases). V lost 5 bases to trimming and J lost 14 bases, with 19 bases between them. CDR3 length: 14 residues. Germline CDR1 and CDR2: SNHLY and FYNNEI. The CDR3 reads CASSRVGTIMSLHF. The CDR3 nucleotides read TGTGCCAGCAGTCGTGTTGGGACCATTATGTCCCTCCACTTT.

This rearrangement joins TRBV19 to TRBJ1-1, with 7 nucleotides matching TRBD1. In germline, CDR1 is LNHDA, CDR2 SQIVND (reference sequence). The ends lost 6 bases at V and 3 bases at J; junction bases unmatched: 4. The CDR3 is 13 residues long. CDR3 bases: TGTGCCAGTAGCCGAGGGGGCGACACTGAAGCTTTCTTT. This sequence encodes CASSRGGDTEAFF. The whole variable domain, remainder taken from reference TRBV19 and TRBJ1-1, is DGGITQSPKYLFRKEGQNVTLSCEQNLNHDAMYWYRQDPGQGLRLIYYSQIVNDFQKGDIAEGYSVSREKKESFPLTVTSAQKNPTAFYLCASSRGGDTEAFFGQGTRLTVV.